Sequencing of this T cell receptor beta chain was carried out in a study of PD-1 blockade in classical Hodgkin lymphoma (dated by TCRdb to about 2020). Background for the entire study: Nivolumab dosing was 3 mg/kg intravenously every 2 weeks, continuing until either disease progression or unacceptable toxicity. A peripheral blood immune signature of response to PD-1 blockade in classical Hodgkin lymphoma was defined using TCR beta sequencing and CyTOF.

This clone is classified as medium-sized (0.01 to 0.1%). What this receptor recognizes is not known. Qualities for individual bases were not recorded, and no much larger clone is one base off. What the study reported, not specific to this receptor: Baseline TCR diversity was reported as lower in newly diagnosed patients than in healthy donors, and lower still in relapsed/refractory patients. A significant rise by C4D1 was seen in CD4+ but not CD8+ TCR diversity (p=0.0027 vs p=0.16), with the rise being most apparent in complete responders (p=0.02). Only a single clinical trial cohort was studied, and what caused the repertoire differences, possibly disease activity or prior therapy, remained undefined. Trial patients achieving complete response had baseline diversity similar to newly diagnosed patients, whereas partial responders and progressors had significantly lower diversity. Diversity was lower in patients who began nivolumab less than 1 year after ASCT, so these patients were left out of later analyses to avoid confounding by immune reconstitution.

Genomic DNA was extracted with the Qiagen DNeasy kit from unsorted PBMCs and from negatively selected CD4+ and CD8+ fractions. TCR beta CDR3 regions were subjected to amplification by immunoSEQ multiplex PCR with primers that anneal to V and J segments. Amplification bias was minimized using a synthetic immune receptor repertoire, and residual bias was removed computationally after sequencing. Processing in the source paper ran as follows. Repertoire diversity was quantified as the Shannon entropy index using custom Python scripts. Unsorted, CD4+ and CD8+ repertoires were analyzed separately, except for combined analyses in which CD4+ and CD8+ sequences were merged in silico. Clonal expansion was defined as a frequency increase of at least 2-fold after treatment compared with C1D1, and clones undetected at baseline were assigned a pseudocount of 0.5. Singleton clones were defined as clones with 0 or 1 copy at C1D1, and non-singleton clones were defined as clones with 2 or more copies. Clones expanded in unsorted samples were annotated as CD4+, CD8+ or unknown by matching protein sequences in sorted samples from the same patient. Wilcoxon tests on paired samples were used to test changes in diversity from C1D1 to C4D1. The table was pulled from immuneACCESS by TCRdb, which kept in-frame rearrangements only. Such tables lose some clones; where checked, under half of the loss comes from unresolved V genes, and the rest has no known cause. V and J calls plus clone size are reproduced from that table; the DNA served to infer D and trimming. In all, the sample holds under 2,500 clones, and roughly 50% of those were seen once. The leading ten clones occupy 30% to 40% of the sample.

Between the V and J ends, shortened by 10 bases and 7 bases respectively, the junction contains 5 bases. As encoded in the germline V gene (reference sequence), CDR1 is MNHEY while CDR2 is SMNVEV. The CDR3 covers 10 residues, taking in both the cysteine and the phenylalanine. Only CDR3 DNA is held: 30 bases, read in frame from base 1. What the time point label conveys for this sample: cycle 1 day 1 (C1D1), immediately before nivolumab initiation. Every trial patient had relapsed after autologous stem cell transplantation, and cohorts A, B and C differed in prior brentuximab vedotin exposure. The trial cohort included 55 to 60 patients with relapsed/refractory classical Hodgkin lymphoma, and each patient had a best overall response of complete response, partial response or progressive disease. Trial patients were treated with single-agent nivolumab in the multi-cohort phase II CheckMate 205 trial. An independent review committee assessed best overall response by applying the 2007 International Working Group response criteria. Trial PBMCs were obtained immediately prior to nivolumab initiation (C1D1) and on therapy at cycle 2 day 1 and cycle 4 day 1. Peripheral blood was collected in 8 mL Vacutainer Cell Preparation Tubes, from which PBMCs were isolated by centrifugation and then cryopreserved.

The sample here was peripheral blood mononuclear cells (PBMCs), taken at baseline. This TCR derives from a human donor with classical Hodgkin lymphoma. Recombination connected TRBV27 to TRBJ1-6, with the identity of the D gene unclear. The CDR3 is CANPNSPLHF. The sequenced DNA is TGTGCCAACCCCAATTCACCCCTCCACTTT.